Presented here are 14 T cell receptor beta chains from one specimen sequenced in a study of shared clonotypes between healthy human individuals. Using immunoSEQ multiplex PCR, the repertoire was profiled, and TCRdb retains in-frame clones only, with some absent. The data contain 2 million or so clones, roughly 95% of them singletons. The sequenced sample consisted of naive CD4+ T cells sorted from blood. Subset given: CD45RA+ positively selected. These receptors came from a man aged 18 to 29 in good health.

This chain links TRBV30 with TRBJ1-2; tentatively, D is TRBD1 (6 bases). The V gene lost 2 bases and the J gene lost 11 bases, with 18 bases spanning the gap. The germline CDR1 and CDR2 sequences are GTSNPN and SVGIG (reference sequence). CDR3 length equals 13 residues. CDR3: CAWSMTDSLGYTF. The CDR3 nucleotides read TGTGCCTGGAGTATGACGGACAGTTTGGGATACACCTTC.

V usage is TRBV6-1 and J usage is TRBJ1-1; 8 bases map to TRBD1. Germline CDR1 and CDR2: MNHNS and SASEGT. Trimming took 6 bases from V and 4 from J; bases not matched to a gene: 10. The CDR3 extends over 15 amino acids. CDR3 sequence (DNA): TGTGCCAGCAGAGCTCTGACAGGGGTTGGCACTGAAGCTTTCTTT. The encoded protein is CASRALTGVGTEAFF.

The chain carries TRBV6-1 and TRBJ2-1; 7 nucleotides match TRBD1. Losses at the gene ends were 3 bases for V and 5 bases for J; bases not matched to a gene: 22. This CDR3 is built from 20 residues. Germline lookup yields CDR1 MNHNS and CDR2 SASEGT. CDR3 nucleotide sequence: TGTGCCAGCAGTGACCCCCTTCAAGGGGACAGCCTCATAGTGGACAATGAGCAGTTCTTC. This sequence encodes CASSDPLQGDSLIVDNEQFF.

The V and J genes are TRBV5-1 and TRBJ1-1; unclear D gene. With 5 bases removed from V and 1 base from J, the gap between germline ends came to 6 bases. The CDR3 spans 12 residues. Germline CDR1 is SGHRS and CDR2 is YFSETQ. The CDR3: CASRTANTEAFF. The CDR3 DNA sequence: TGCGCCAGCAGGACGGCGAACACTGAAGCTTTCTTT.

The chain couples TRBV7-2 to TRBJ1-5; no reliable D call. CDR3 length equals 15 residues. Germline V CDR1 and CDR2: SGHTA, FQGNSA. Between the trimmed V and J ends, which lost 2 bases and 0 bases, there was a span of 8 bases. The CDR3 reads CASSLNNLSNQPQHF. CDR3 sequence (DNA): TGTGCCAGCAGCTTAAACAACCTTAGCAATCAGCCCCAGCATTTT.

This CDR3 is CASRLTSGGYNEQFF. Written as DNA, the CDR3 is TGCGCCAGCAGACTTACTAGCGGGGGATACAATGAGCAGTTCTTC. The genes are TRBV4-1 and TRBJ2-1, with 11 bases that match TRBD2. The V gene end was trimmed by 6 bases and the J gene end by 4 bases; junction bases not matched to a gene: 5. CDR3 length equals 15 residues. The germline V gene has CDR1 MGHRA and CDR2 YSYEKL.

A remark on this clone: The sample carries other DNA sequences with the same CDR3. This chain joins TRBV7-2 and TRBJ2-7; D call uncertain. CDR1 SGHTA and CDR2 FQGNSA come from the germline V gene. Trimming removed 0 bases at V and 3 bases at J, with 3 bases between. This CDR3 comprises 12 residues. This CDR3 is CASSLADYEQYF. CDR3 DNA sequence: TGTGCCAGCAGCTTAGCGGACTACGAGCAGTACTTC.

This rearrangement joins TRBV2 to TRBJ1-2; D gene uncertain. Germline CDR1 reads SNHLY; CDR2 reads FYNNEI. Trimming removed 2 bases at V and 8 bases at J, with 12 bases between. This CDR3 comprises 13 residues. This chain's CDR3 is CASSESPGTGYTF. The CDR3 DNA follows: TGTGCCAGCAGTGAATCCCCGGGTACCGGCTACACCTTC.

With regard to this clone: Its ends do not fully match the called genes, so a read error is possible. The rearrangement joins TRBV6-6 to TRBJ1-5, with no clear D. The CDR3 extends over 14 amino acids. Per the germline V gene, CDR1 is MNHNY and CDR2 is SVGAGI (reference sequence). In DNA form, the CDR3 reads TGTGCCATCAGTGAGTCGGCCCTCAATCAGCCCCAGCATTTT. This sequence encodes CAISESALNQPQHF.

V and J are TRBV28 and TRBJ1-2; tentatively, D is TRBD1 (5 bases). The germline gives CDR1 MDHEN, CDR2 SYDVKM. There are 14 residues in the CDR3. V dropped 6 bases and J dropped 4 bases, with 15 bases sitting between them. CDR3 DNA: TGTGCCAGCAGCCCTGGCGGGGGGGGCTATGGCTACACCTTC. Residues: CASSPGGGGYGYTF.

The chain uses TRBV18 and TRBJ2-1; D possibly matches TRBD1 or TRBD2 (5 bases each). V was clipped by 2 bases and J by 6 bases, with 8 bases between them. Germline V gene data show CDR1 as KGHSH and CDR2 as LQKENI. The CDR3 has 13 residues. The CDR3 region is CASSPIGGNEQFF. CDR3 DNA sequence: TGTGCCAGCTCACCAATTGGGGGCAATGAGCAGTTCTTC.

The chain links TRBV5-1 to TRBJ2-7; no definite D call. CDR1 and CDR2 from the germline V gene are SGHRS and YFSETQ. CDR3 length: 14 amino acids. V was trimmed by 0 bases and J by 7 bases, leaving 14 bases between them. The CDR3 loop is CASSLVVGLGEQYF. The DNA for the CDR3 is TGCGCCAGCAGCTTGGTTGTGGGATTGGGGGAGCAGTACTTC.

As regards this clone: The same CDR3 arises from other DNA sequences in this sample as well. The chain recombines TRBV6-5 with TRBJ1-2; D unresolved. Trimming cost V 8 bases and J 2 bases, with 12 bases left between them. CDR3 length: 13 amino acids. The germline V gene has CDR1 MNHEY and CDR2 SVGAGI. The CDR3 DNA reads TGTGCCAGCTCACGAGATACGAACTATGGCTACACCTTC. Translation gives CASSRDTNYGYTF.

The CDR3 nucleotides are TGTGCCTGGCAACGGCCACTCATCTCATCCTATGGCTACACCTTC. Translating it yields CAWQRPLISSYGYTF. The V call is TRBV30, the J call TRBJ1-2; D unresolved. The germline gives CDR1 GTSNPN, CDR2 SVGIG (reference sequence). V was trimmed by 5 bases and J by 4 bases, leaving 20 bases between them. The CDR3 sequence is 15 residues long.